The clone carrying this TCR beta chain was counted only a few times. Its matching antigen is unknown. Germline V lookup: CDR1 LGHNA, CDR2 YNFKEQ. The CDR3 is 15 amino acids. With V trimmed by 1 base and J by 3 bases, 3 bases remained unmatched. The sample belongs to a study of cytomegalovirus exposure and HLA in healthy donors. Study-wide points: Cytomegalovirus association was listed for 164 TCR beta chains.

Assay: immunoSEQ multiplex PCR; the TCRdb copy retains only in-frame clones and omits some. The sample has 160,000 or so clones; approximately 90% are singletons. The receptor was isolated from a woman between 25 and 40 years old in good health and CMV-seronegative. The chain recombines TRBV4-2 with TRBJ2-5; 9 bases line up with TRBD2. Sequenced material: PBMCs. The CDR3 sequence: CASSQGGLAKETQYF. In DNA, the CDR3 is TGTGCCAGCAGCCAAGGCGGACTAGCGAAAGAGACCCAGTACTTC.